The next 8 T cell receptor beta chains were all read from a single sample in a study of T cells in localized non-small cell lung cancer. Sequenced by immunoSEQ multiplex PCR; TCRdb stores in-frame clones only, minus some. The data show 13,000 or so clones, with roughly 82% seen just once and under 30% held by the top ten. The specimen was peripheral blood, collected before any cancer treatment. Receptors originate from a male donor older than 55 with stage I squamous cell lung carcinoma.

V and J are TRBV28 and TRBJ2-3, with 7 bases that match TRBD2. The trim removed 7 bases at V and 4 bases at J, leaving 14 bases unmatched. This CDR3 has 16 residues. Germline CDR1 and CDR2: MDHEN and SYDVKM. CDR3 sequence: CASTPFDSGLSDTQYF. The CDR3 DNA reads as TGTGCCAGCACCCCTTTCGATAGCGGGCTCTCAGATACGCAGTATTTT.

The chain combines TRBV7-9 with TRBJ2-5; no clear D. Trimming cost V 4 bases and J 2 bases, with 14 bases left between them. This CDR3 contains 15 residues. Per the germline V gene, CDR1 is SEHNR and CDR2 is FQNEAQ (reference sequence). The CDR3 loop reads CASSSPQTPQETQYF. The CDR3 bases are TGTGCCAGCAGCTCCCCCCAGACGCCTCAAGAGACCCAGTACTTC.

The chain couples TRBV14 to TRBJ2-1, with D tentatively TRBD1 or TRBD2 (5 bases each). This CDR3 region has 15 residues. Trimming left V 4 bases short and J 7 bases short, with 17 bases between. The germline V gene has CDR1 SGHDN and CDR2 FVKESK. The CDR3: CASSPRDPRHNEQFF. CDR3 DNA sequence: TGTGCCAGCAGCCCCCGGGACCCGCGGCATAATGAGCAGTTCTTC.

The rearrangement uses TRBV6-1 and TRBJ2-2; D unclear. Germline V gene lookup returns CDR1 MNHNS and CDR2 SASEGT. V was pared by 6 bases and J by 5 bases, with 13 bases between. This CDR3 has 14 residues. Written as DNA, the CDR3 is TGTGCCAGCAGCCCCTCCCTTCAGACCGGGGAGCTGTTTTTT. Its translation: CASSPSLQTGELFF.

The chain uses TRBV10-3 and TRBJ2-7, with D perhaps TRBD2 (6 bases). CDR1 is ENHRY and CDR2 is SYGVKD in the germline V gene. This CDR3 has 14 amino acids. The V end was cut by 0 bases, the J end by 6 bases, with 12 bases between. The CDR3 region is CAISESNGSGEQYF. Written as DNA, the CDR3 is TGTGCCATCAGTGAGTCGAACGGGAGTGGCGAGCAGTACTTC.

The rearrangement links TRBV5-1 to TRBJ1-1; 8 positions agree with TRBD1. CDR3 length: 17 residues. Germline CDR1 and CDR2: SGHRS and YFSETQ. J lost 0 bases, V lost 5 bases, and 12 bases had no gene match. The CDR3 bases are TGCGCCAGCAGGAAGGGGACAGGTGGGACCATGAACACTGAAGCTTTCTTT. It is translated as CASRKGTGGTMNTEAFF.

The CDR3 region is CASRRGQGGNEQFF. CDR3 DNA: TGTGCCAGTAGGAGAGGGCAGGGAGGCAATGAGCAGTTCTTC. The chain has TRBV19 and TRBJ2-1; a weak D match, TRBD2 (6 bases). The V end was cut by 6 bases, the J end by 6 bases, with 15 bases between. This CDR3 is 14 amino acids long. Germline V CDR1 and CDR2: LNHDA, SQIVND (reference sequence).

J is TRBJ1-2 and V is TRBV30; tentative D call: TRBD1 (6 bases). Looked up from germline, CDR1 is GTSNPN and CDR2 is SVGIG (reference sequence). Trimming removed 1 base from V and 4 bases from J, with 16 bases in between. The length of the CDR3 is 15 residues. The CDR3, as DNA: TGTGCCTGGAGTGGTCCCGGACAGCCGTTCTATGGCTACACCTTC. As protein: CAWSGPGQPFYGYTF. Full variable domain (rest looked up from reference TRBV30 and TRBJ1-2): SQTIHQWPATLVQPVGSPLSLECTVEGTSNPNLYWYRQAAGRGLQLLFYSVGIGQISSEVPQNLSASRPQDRQFILSSKKLLLSDSGFYLCAWSGPGQPFYGYTFGSGTRLTVV.